Below are 25 T cell receptor beta chains sequenced from a single sample in a study of CD8+ T cells in alopecia areata. In each case, RNA was isolated and then reverse transcribed into cDNA as the sequencing template. Using immunoSEQ multiplex PCR, the repertoire was profiled, and TCRdb retains in-frame clones only, with some absent. The sample has 80,000 to 100,000 clones, 40% to 55% seen once. Sequencing was done on a sample of CD4+ T cells sorted from blood. These receptors came from a human donor with alopecia areata.

CDR3 sequence: CASSPDGRRGQTQYF. DNA of the CDR3: TGTGCCAGCAGCCCAGATGGACGGAGGGGGCAGACCCAGTACTTC. The rearrangement links TRBV9 to TRBJ2-5; D perhaps matches TRBD1 (7 bases). The CDR3 covers 15 residues. Between the trimmed V and J ends, which lost 4 bases and 6 bases, there was a span of 19 bases. Germline CDR1 is SGDLS and CDR2 is YYNGEE.

This clone was found a few times. The rearrangement links TRBV5-1 to TRBJ2-5; 8 bases are shared with TRBD1. The V gene end was trimmed by 4 bases and the J gene end by 4 bases; junction bases not matched to a gene: 6. The CDR3 length is 14 residues. Per germline, CDR1 SGHRS and CDR2 YFSETQ. The CDR3 DNA reads TGCGCCAGCAGCAGAAATGACAGGGGAGAGACCCAGTACTTC. Its translation is CASSRNDRGETQYF.

The chain recombines TRBV5-1 with TRBJ2-1; TRBD2 is a possible D gene (6 bases). Germline V gene lookup returns CDR1 SGHRS and CDR2 YFSETQ. V lost 0 bases and J lost 0, with 10 bases in between. CDR3 length: 16 residues. The CDR3 DNA reads as TGCGCCAGCAGCTTGGAGTCCGGGAGCTCCTACAATGAGCAGTTCTTC. As protein: CASSLESGSSYNEQFF.

V is TRBV29-1 and J is TRBJ2-2; 7 nucleotides match TRBD2. The CDR3 runs 15 residues. Trimming took 7 bases from V and 3 from J; bases not matched to a gene: 11. Germline V gene sequence: CDR1 SQVTM, CDR2 ANQGSEA. The DNA of the CDR3 is TGCAGCGCAGCAGAGGCGGGAGCCCACACCGGGGAGCTGTTTTTT. This encodes CSAAEAGAHTGELFF.

This chain joins TRBV7-9 and TRBJ1-2, with D uncertain. The CDR3 runs to 15 residues. Trimming cost V 1 base and J 4 bases, with 13 bases left between them. Per germline, CDR1 SEHNR and CDR2 FQNEAQ (reference sequence). Here the CDR3 reads CASSLGGWVGYGYTF. The CDR3 bases are TGTGCCAGCAGCTTAGGAGGCTGGGTTGGCTATGGCTACACCTTC.

This clone was observed a handful of times. The chain combines TRBV11-2 with TRBJ2-3; the D gene is possibly TRBD2 (5 bases). V was shortened by 0 bases and J by 2 bases, with 12 bases between the two germline ends. Germline assignment: CDR1 SGHAT and CDR2 FQNNGV. This CDR3 spans 16 amino acids. This chain's CDR3 is CASSLDGRRPTDTQYF. The DNA for the CDR3 is TGTGCCAGCAGCTTAGATGGGAGACGGCCCACAGATACGCAGTATTTT.

V usage is TRBV18 and J usage is TRBJ2-3, with 14 bases aligning to TRBD2. V lost 0 bases and J lost 5; bases outside the gene matches: 4. Per germline, CDR1 KGHSH and CDR2 LQKENI. This CDR3 comprises 17 residues. CDR3 coding DNA: TGTGCCAGCTCACCACCGGGACTAGCGGGGGCCGGAGATACGCAGTATTTT. Translation gives CASSPPGLAGAGDTQYF.

The rearrangement joins TRBV29-1 to TRBJ2-7; 7 positions match TRBD1. CDR3 size: 14 residues. Trimming removed 6 bases from V and 2 bases from J; junction bases left unmatched: 10. CDR1 and CDR2 from the germline V gene are SQVTM and ANQGSEA. The CDR3 bases are TGCAGCGTGGAATCCCCGGGACAGCCCTACGAGCAGTACTTC. Translation: CSVESPGQPYEQYF.

This clone came up a few times. The rearrangement links TRBV15 to TRBJ1-2; tentative D call: TRBD1 (5 bases). The germline gives CDR1 LNHNV, CDR2 YYDKDF (reference sequence). This CDR3 spans 15 amino acids. V lost 1 base, J lost 1 base, and 10 bases lay in between. Here the CDR3 DNA reads TGTGCCACCAGCAGAGTAGGGGCGAATAACTATGGCTACACCTTC. Translating gives CATSRVGANNYGYTF.

This clone showed up just a few times. The rearrangement uses TRBV28 and TRBJ1-2; D not resolved. The germline V gene has CDR1 MDHEN and CDR2 SYDVKM. Between the trimmed V and J ends, which lost 6 bases and 4 bases, there was a span of 12 bases. This CDR3 comprises 13 residues. DNA of the CDR3: TGTGCCAGCAGCCCTGGCACCTTCTATGGCTACACCTTC. Encoded protein: CASSPGTFYGYTF.

V gene TRBV29-1 combines with J gene TRBJ1-2; 7 nucleotides match TRBD1. This CDR3 region has 13 residues. Germline V CDR1 and CDR2: SQVTM, ANQGSEA. V trimming: 2 bases; J trimming: 8 bases; junction bases outside the gene matches: 8. The CDR3 DNA reads as TGCAGCGTTGAAATCGGACAGGTTCAAGGCTACACCTTC. Translating it yields CSVEIGQVQGYTF.

This clone occurred a few times. This sequence joins TRBV29-1 and TRBJ2-5; D is possibly TRBD1 or TRBD2 (6 bases each). V dropped 1 base and J dropped 8 bases, with 11 bases sitting between them. Germline assignment: CDR1 SQVTM and CDR2 ANQGSEA. The CDR3 runs to 12 residues. The CDR3 DNA reads as TGCAGCGTTGAAGTCGGGGGCGTTACCCAGTACTTC. Translating gives CSVEVGGVTQYF.

The V call is TRBV27, the J call TRBJ2-4, with a possible D match to TRBD1 (6 bases). This CDR3 spans 12 amino acids. V lost 6 bases and J lost 9, with 12 bases in between. Germline V CDR1 and CDR2: MNHEY, SMNVEV (reference sequence). The CDR3 spells CASSSQGGIQYF. CDR3 DNA sequence: TGTGCCAGCAGCTCACAAGGGGGCATTCAGTACTTC.

This chain links TRBV27 with TRBJ2-7, with a tentative D call TRBD1 (6 bases). This CDR3 region has 15 residues. CDR1 and CDR2 from the germline V gene are MNHEY and SMNVEV (reference sequence). The V and J ends lost 5 bases and 4 bases respectively, with 18 bases between them. The CDR3 here is CASSRLDSLPYEQYF. CDR3 coding DNA: TGTGCCAGCAGTCGCCTGGACAGCCTTCCTTACGAGCAGTACTTC.

CDR3 DNA: TGCAGCGTTCTGCCCTTCCTCATGAACACTGAAGCTTTCTTT. Its translation is CSVLPFLMNTEAFF. The chain links TRBV29-1 to TRBJ1-1, with D uncertain. The CDR3 covers 14 residues. The V end was cut by 5 bases, the J end by 0 bases, with 13 bases between. Germline V lookup: CDR1 SQVTM, CDR2 ANQGSEA.

J is TRBJ1-5 and V is TRBV2; TRBD1 agrees at 7 bases. This CDR3 contains 17 residues. Germline V gives CDR1 SNHLY, CDR2 FYNNEI. V was pared by 0 bases and J by 0 bases, with 5 bases of the junction left unmatched. CDR3 protein: CASSEAGTVHSNQPQHF. The CDR3, as DNA: TGTGCCAGCAGTGAAGCGGGGACAGTTCATAGCAATCAGCCCCAGCATTTT.

The V call is TRBV29-1, the J call TRBJ1-1; TRBD1 is a possible D gene (5 bases). The V end was cut by 3 bases, the J end by 8 bases, with 13 bases between. The CDR3 is 12 residues long. Looked up from germline, CDR1 is SQVTM and CDR2 is ANQGSEA. This chain's CDR3 is CSVDPGLLEAFF. CDR3 nucleotides: TGCAGCGTTGATCCAGGGTTGTTAGAAGCTTTCTTT. The full variable domain, its missing parts supplied by reference TRBV29-1 and TRBJ1-1, is SAVISQKPSRDICQRGTSLTIQCQVDSQVTMMFWYRQQPGQSLTLIATANQGSEATYESGFVIDKFPISRPNLTFSTLTVSNMSPEDSSIYLCSVDPGLLEAFFGQGTRLTVV.

The chain joins TRBV29-1 to TRBJ2-5, with TRBD1 identical over 8 bases. The ends lost 4 bases at V and 4 bases at J; junction bases unmatched: 23. Per the germline V gene, CDR1 is SQVTM and CDR2 is ANQGSEA. The CDR3 is 19 amino acids. Here the CDR3 DNA reads TGCAGCGTTGGAGGTGGTAGGCAGGGGGCCCATCTCGTGCGAGAGACCCAGTACTTC. Protein product: CSVGGGRQGAHLVRETQYF. Drawing the rest from reference TRBV29-1 and TRBJ2-5, the complete variable domain is SAVISQKPSRDICQRGTSLTIQCQVDSQVTMMFWYRQQPGQSLTLIATANQGSEATYESGFVIDKFPISRPNLTFSTLTVSNMSPEDSSIYLCSVGGGRQGAHLVRETQYFGPGTRLLVL.

CDR3 region: CASRALGHSNQPQHF. Here the CDR3 DNA reads TGTGCCAGCAGGGCCCTGGGACACAGCAATCAGCCCCAGCATTTT. The chain combines TRBV28 with TRBJ1-5; tentatively, D is TRBD1 (6 bases). The CDR3 loop spans 15 amino acids. The germline gives CDR1 MDHEN, CDR2 SYDVKM. Trimming stripped 6 bases from V and 1 base from J, with 13 bases between.

CDR3 in amino acids: CSVEVLSGETQYF. The DNA for the CDR3 is TGCAGCGTTGAAGTTCTTTCAGGGGAGACCCAGTACTTC. V and J are TRBV29-1 and TRBJ2-5; D might be TRBD1 (5 bases). Per the germline V gene, CDR1 is SQVTM and CDR2 is ANQGSEA. The CDR3 extends over 13 amino acids. V was shortened by 1 base and J by 5 bases, with 11 bases between the two germline ends.

This clone was observed a few times. V is TRBV29-1 and J is TRBJ2-3; D is ambiguous. The V gene lost 0 bases and the J gene lost 7 bases, with 20 bases spanning the gap. The CDR3 consists of 16 residues. Germline assignment: CDR1 SQVTM and CDR2 ANQGSEA. CDR3 bases: TGCAGCGTTGAAGATTCGGTAGTGCTCGTACCAAATACGCAGTATTTT. This translates into CSVEDSVVLVPNTQYF.

The chain recombines TRBV29-1 with TRBJ2-1; possibly TRBD2 for D (6 bases). V was shortened by 7 bases and J by 10 bases, with 20 bases between the two germline ends. Germline-derived CDR1 and CDR2 are SQVTM and ANQGSEA. The CDR3 sequence is 13 residues long. CDR3 nucleotides: TGCAGCGCCAGTAGCGGAGGAGGCGGGGAGCAGTTCTTC. This translates into CSASSGGGGEQFF.

The sample holds one count of this clone. The rearrangement links TRBV2 to TRBJ2-2; TRBD1 might be the D (6 bases). CDR3 size: 14 residues. Trimming removed 6 bases at V and 2 bases at J, with 10 bases between. CDR1 SNHLY and CDR2 FYNNEI come from the germline V gene. CDR3 DNA sequence: TGTGCCAGCAGCCGGGACATAAACACCGGGGAGCTGTTTTTT. It specifies CASSRDINTGELFF.

This clone showed up just a few times. The same CDR3 can be traced to other DNA sequences in this sample. The chain couples TRBV29-1 to TRBJ2-3, with unresolved D. There are 12 residues in the CDR3. Trimming cost V 4 bases and J 1 base, with 6 bases left between them. Germline values: CDR1 SQVTM, CDR2 ANQGSEA. CDR3 region: CSVVAGTDTQYF. The DNA for the CDR3 is TGCAGCGTTGTGGCGGGCACAGATACGCAGTATTTT.

The chain couples TRBV30 to TRBJ2-3, with D possibly TRBD1 on 5 matching bases. Between the trimmed V and J ends, which lost 0 bases and 2 bases, there was a span of 9 bases. Per germline, CDR1 GTSNPN and CDR2 SVGIG (reference sequence). The length of the CDR3 is 14 residues. The CDR3 DNA sequence: TGTGCCTGGAGTGTACAGGCAGTCACAGATACGCAGTATTTT. This gives the protein CAWSVQAVTDTQYF.